This entry lists 10 T cell receptor beta chains sequenced from one sample in a study of blood T cell repertoires in COVID-19. Assay: immunoSEQ multiplex PCR; the TCRdb copy retains only in-frame clones and omits some. The data contain about 30,000 clones, 65% to 90% of them singletons. Sequencing was done on a sample of peripheral blood. These receptors were taken from a man at least 80 years old with active COVID-19.

J is TRBJ1-3 and V is TRBV4-1; no firm D call. The CDR3 is 17 amino acids. Per germline, CDR1 MGHRA and CDR2 YSYEKL. V lost 0 bases, J lost 4 bases, and 16 bases lay in between. DNA for the CDR3: TGCGCCAGCAGCCAAGATTCGACTAGACTAAGGGGAAACACCATATATTTT. This encodes CASSQDSTRLRGNTIYF.

The CDR3 here is CASGLLTGAGGYTF. The CDR3 nucleotides are TGTGCTAGTGGTTTGCTTACAGGGGCGGGAGGCTACACCTTC. The gene calls are TRBV12-5 and TRBJ1-2; 7 nucleotides line up with TRBD1. The CDR3 runs to 14 residues. V lost 2 bases to trimming and J lost 8 bases; unmatched junction nucleotides: 8. Germline V gene data show CDR1 as LGHNT and CDR2 as FRNRAP.

The V and J genes are TRBV2 and TRBJ2-3; tentative D call: TRBD1 (5 bases). The CDR3 covers 15 residues. In germline, CDR1 is SNHLY, CDR2 FYNNEI. Trimming removed 3 bases at V and 0 bases at J, with 10 bases between. DNA for the CDR3: TGTGCCAGCAGTGACAGGGTACTGAGCACAGATACGCAGTATTTT. It codes for CASSDRVLSTDTQYF.

The rearrangement joins TRBV7-9 to TRBJ2-1; possibly TRBD2 for D (5 bases). Germline assignment: CDR1 SEHNR and CDR2 FQNEAQ (reference sequence). The CDR3 sequence is 14 residues long. Deletions cut 5 bases from V and 4 bases from J, with 12 bases between. The CDR3 loop reads CASSQQGLYNEQFF. CDR3 sequence (DNA): TGTGCCAGCAGCCAACAAGGACTGTACAATGAGCAGTTCTTC.

V is TRBV5-1 and J is TRBJ2-3, with D possibly matching TRBD1 (6 bases). The germline CDR1 and CDR2 sequences are SGHRS and YFSETQ. Trimming pared 4 bases from V and 2 bases from J, leaving 14 bases between. CDR3 length: 15 amino acids. Here the CDR3 reads CASSPGQTDTDTQYF. DNA of the CDR3: TGCGCCAGCAGCCCAGGACAGACAGACACAGATACGCAGTATTTT.

The J gene is TRBJ2-3, the V gene TRBV6-2 or TRBV6-3, with 9 bases lining up with TRBD2. V dropped 7 bases and J dropped 0; count of bases not matched to a gene: 14. The CDR3 loop spans 18 amino acids. CDR1 MNHEY and CDR2 SVGEGT come from the germline V gene. In DNA, the CDR3 is TGTGCCAGCATCCCTTGGGCGGGGGGGGTCTCTAGCACAGATACGCAGTATTTT. Its protein is CASIPWAGGVSSTDTQYF.

J is TRBJ2-3 and V is TRBV6-5; 9 bases map to TRBD1. V was pared by 5 bases and J by 3 bases, with 6 bases of the junction left unmatched. Germline V lookup: CDR1 MNHEY, CDR2 SVGAGI. The CDR3 length is 15 residues. The DNA of the CDR3 is TGTGCCAGCAGTCCTTCCGGACAGGGGACAGATACGCAGTATTTT. Translating it yields CASSPSGQGTDTQYF.

The chain uses TRBV25-1 and TRBJ1-2; D is unresolved. Per the germline V gene, CDR1 is MGHDK and CDR2 is SYGVNS. This CDR3 comprises 15 residues. V lost 5 bases, J lost 2 bases, and 15 bases lay in between. The CDR3 DNA reads TGTGCCAGCAGTCCCGAAGAGGCGGTAAACTATGGCTACACCTTC. Its translation: CASSPEEAVNYGYTF.

The chain links TRBV5-4 to TRBJ1-6; possibly TRBD1 for D (6 bases). V was trimmed by 4 bases and J by 5 bases, leaving 16 bases between them. This CDR3 comprises 16 residues. Germline CDR1 and CDR2: SGHNT and YYREEE (reference sequence). The CDR3 here is CASSISQGWDNSPLHF. The CDR3 region has the DNA TGTGCCAGCAGCATTTCACAGGGATGGGATAATTCACCCCTCCACTTT. Together with reference TRBV5-4 and TRBJ1-6, the CDR3 gives the full variable domain: ETGVTQSPTHLIKTRGQQVTLRCSSQSGHNTVSWYQQALGQGPQFIFQYYREEENGRGNFPPRFSGLQFPNYSSELNVNALELDDSALYLCASSISQGWDNSPLHFGNGTRLTVT.

The chain recombines TRBV2 with TRBJ2-3; TRBD1 matches at 7 bases. Germline V lookup: CDR1 SNHLY, CDR2 FYNNEI. This CDR3 contains 14 residues. V was clipped by 8 bases and J by 4 bases; unmatched bases: 9. The CDR3 reads CASDDFRGSDTQYF. CDR3 in DNA: TGTGCCAGCGACGACTTCAGGGGGTCAGATACGCAGTATTTT.